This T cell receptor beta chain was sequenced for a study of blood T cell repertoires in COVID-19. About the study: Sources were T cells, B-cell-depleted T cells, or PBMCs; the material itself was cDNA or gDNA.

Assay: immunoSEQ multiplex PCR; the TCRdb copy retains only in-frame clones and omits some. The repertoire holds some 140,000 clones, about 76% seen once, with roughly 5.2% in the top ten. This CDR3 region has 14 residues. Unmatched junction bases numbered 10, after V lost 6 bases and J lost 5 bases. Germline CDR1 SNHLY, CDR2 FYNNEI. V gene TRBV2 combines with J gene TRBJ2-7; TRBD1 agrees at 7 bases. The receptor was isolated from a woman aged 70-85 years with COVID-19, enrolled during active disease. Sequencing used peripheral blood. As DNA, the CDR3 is TGTGCCAGCAGCCACCGGACAGGTTTCAACGAGCAGTACTTC. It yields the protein CASSHRTGFNEQYF. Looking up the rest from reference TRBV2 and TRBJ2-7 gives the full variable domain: EPEVTQTPSHQVTQMGQEVILRCVPISNHLYFYWYRQILGQKVEFLVSFYNNEISEKSEIFDDQFSVERPDGSNFTLKIRSTKLEDSAMYFCASSHRTGFNEQYFGPGTRLTVT.